Detailed here is one T cell receptor (beta chain). Its antigen is still unknown. The data derive from a study of T cell responses to AZD1222 COVID-19 vaccine. Study-wide results and limits: Increases in Spike-specific TCR breadth and depth were seen after two AZD1222 doses. Targets within unmutated variant regions were reportedly found for nearly half of spike-specific TCRs. The number of AZD1222 recipients seropositive at baseline was only 5 to 7.

The method was immunoSEQ multiplex PCR; TCRdb's version includes in-frame clones alone and lacks a portion of them. The data contain under 150,000 clones, more than 90% of them singletons. Trimming stripped 4 bases from V and 1 base from J, with 10 bases between. Germline V gene sequence: CDR1 MNHNY, CDR2 SVGAGI (reference sequence). The CDR3 loop spans 14 amino acids. V usage is TRBV6-6 and J usage is TRBJ2-5, with D perhaps matching TRBD2 (7 bases). The receptor was derived from an adult who received the AZD1222 COVID-19 vaccine. Sequencing was performed on peripheral blood, taken 28 days after the second AZD1222 dose. The CDR3 DNA reads as TGTGCCAGCAGTTGGGAGGGGGGCCAAGAGACCCAGTACTTC. Protein sequence: CASSWEGGQETQYF.